A selection of T cell receptor beta chains follows, all from one sample in a study of Ad26.COV2.S vaccination and SARS-CoV-2 variants. TCRdb keeps only in-frame clones here, not all; method: immunoSEQ multiplex PCR. The table lists just over 350,000 clones, 70% to 90% of them singletons. The sample here was peripheral blood, taken in a trial of Ad26.COV2.S vaccine versus placebo. These receptors all come from a person between 18 and 59 years old who received the Ad26.COV2.S COVID-19 vaccine or a placebo. CDR3s include the opening cysteine and the closing phenylalanine or tryptophan. The D gene is left open where the match is weak. The size entry is marked missing in some rows and otherwise reads once, few, many or a size class.

TRBJ2-2 TRBV9 . . CASSVGQYTGELFF TGTGCCAGCAGCGTAGGGCAGTACACCGGGGAGCTGTTTTTT
TRBJ2-1 TRBV23-1 TRBD1 . CASRDRESSYNEQFF TGCGCCAGCCGGGACAGGGAAAGCTCCTACAATGAGCAGTTCTTC
TRBJ1-5 TRBV18 . . CASDQGSGQPQHF TGTGCCAGCGATCAGGGGTCGGGTCAGCCCCAGCATTTT
TRBJ2-5 TRBV5-6 . . CASSIAGGETQYF TGTGCCAGCAGCATCGCAGGGGGGGAGACCCAGTACTTC
TRBJ1-5 TRBV7-8 . . CASSLASGADSNQPQHF TGTGCCAGCAGCTTAGCGTCAGGGGCCGATAGCAATCAGCCCCAGCATTTT
TRBJ2-3 TRBV7-2 . . CASSFSGGQGDTQYF TGTGCCAGCAGCTTCTCCGGGGGCCAGGGAGATACGCAGTATTTT
TRBJ1-1 TRBV3-1/TRBV3-2 TRBD1 . CASSRGGQGSTEAFF TGTGCCAGCAGCCGGGGGGGACAGGGTAGCACTGAAGCTTTCTTT
TRBJ2-3 TRBV10-1 . few CASSESGAARGDTQYF TGCGCCAGCAGTGAGTCTGGAGCGGCCCGAGGAGATACGCAGTATTTT
TRBJ2-3 TRBV28 TRBD2 . CASSRASGITDTQYF TGTGCCAGCAGTCGGGCAAGCGGGATCACAGATACGCAGTATTTT
TRBJ2-2 TRBV6-5 . . CASSYSIRSGELFF TGTGCCAGCAGTTACTCCATTCGCTCCGGGGAGCTGTTTTTT
TRBJ1-4 TRBV5-1 . . CASSPGGSGEKLFF TGCGCCAGCAGCCCCGGAGGCAGCGGTGAAAAACTGTTTTTT
TRBJ1-1 TRBV10-2 . . CASSDGGGTEAFF TGCGCCAGCAGTGATGGGGGGGGAACTGAAGCTTTCTTT
TRBJ1-5 TRBV24-1 TRBD1 . CATSVIPRGRGNQPQHF TGTGCCACCAGTGTTATCCCTAGGGGGCGCGGCAATCAGCCCCAGCATTTT
TRBJ1-1 TRBV28 . . CASIRRSLNTEAFF TGTGCCAGCATAAGACGGAGCCTGAACACTGAAGCTTTCTTT
TRBJ2-7 TRBV19 . . CASSAGGYEQYF TGTGCCAGTAGTGCGGGCGGGTACGAGCAGTACTTC
TRBJ1-1 TRBV6-5 . few CASSRNTEAFF TGTGCCAGCAGCCGGAACACTGAAGCTTTCTTT
TRBJ2-4 TRBV5-5 . . CASSPVGAGIQYF TGTGCCAGCAGCCCGGTTGGAGCGGGCATTCAGTACTTC
TRBJ1-6 TRBV21-1 . . CASSKVGQGRCINSPLHF TGTGCCAGCAGCAAAGTTGGACAGGGGCGGTGTATTAATTCACCCCTCCACTTT
TRBJ2-2 TRBV6-6 TRBD2 . CASSKLAAANTGELFF TGTGCCAGCAGCAAACTAGCGGCCGCTAACACCGGGGAGCTGTTTTTT
TRBJ2-6 TRBV5-1 . few CASSLVGGPGANVLTF TGCGCCAGCAGCTTGGTGGGGGGACCTGGGGCCAACGTCCTGACTTTC
TRBJ1-1 TRBV6-2/TRBV6-3 . few CASSTHVRTEAFF TGTGCCAGCAGTACCCACGTGAGGACTGAAGCTTTCTTT
TRBJ2-1 TRBV11-2 . . CASSLDRGGLGNEQFF TGTGCCAGCAGCTTAGATCGCGGGGGCTTGGGGAATGAGCAGTTCTTC
TRBJ2-5 TRBV20-1 . . CSASDSSETQYF TGCAGTGCTAGTGACAGTAGCGAGACCCAGTACTTC
TRBJ2-3 TRBV6-6 TRBD2 . CASSAQRGQSTDTQYF TGTGCCAGCAGTGCCCAGCGGGGGCAAAGCACAGATACGCAGTATTTT
TRBJ1-3 TRBV30 . few CALHEASPYF TGTGCCCTCCACGAGGCCTCCCCATATTTT
TRBJ2-2 TRBV5-1 . once CASSQTGGELFF TGCGCCAGCAGCCAAACAGGCGGGGAGCTGTTTTTT
TRBJ1-5 TRBV28 . . CASSATYQPQHF TGTGCCAGCAGTGCGACTTATCAGCCCCAGCATTTT
TRBJ2-5 TRBV5-8 . once CASSLQGDWETQYF TGTGCCAGCAGCTTGCAGGGCGATTGGGAGACCCAGTACTTC
TRBJ2-2 TRBV12-5 . . CASGPGASQSGELFF TGTGCTAGTGGTCCCGGGGCGAGCCAGAGCGGGGAGCTGTTTTTT
TRBJ1-5 TRBV25-1 . . CASSESRGDQPQHF TGTGCCAGCAGTGAATCCAGGGGAGATCAGCCCCAGCATTTT
TRBJ2-2 TRBV2 TRBD2 . CASSLRTSGGTGELFF TGTGCCAGCAGTCTTAGGACTAGCGGGGGCACCGGGGAGCTGTTTTTT
TRBJ1-5 TRBV4-1 . few CASSQRGPVESNQPQHF TGCGCCAGCAGCCAGCGGGGACCGGTTGAGAGCAATCAGCCCCAGCATTTT
TRBJ2-1 TRBV6-5 . . CASSLSRGPEFF TGTGCCAGCAGCCTCTCTAGGGGCCCTGAGTTCTTC
TRBJ2-1 TRBV20-1 . . CSASGGLDSYNEQFF TGCAGTGCTAGTGGGGGACTTGACTCCTACAATGAGCAGTTCTTC
TRBJ2-1 TRBV5-4 TRBD2 once CASSLDASGGAGEQFF TGTGCCAGCAGCTTGGACGCTAGCGGGGGGGCCGGTGAGCAGTTCTTC
TRBJ2-5 TRBV29-1 . . CSVCRDKETQYF TGCAGCGTTTGCCGGGACAAAGAGACCCAGTACTTC
TRBJ1-6 TRBV6-5 . . CASSPVTAYNSPLHF TGTGCCAGCAGCCCGGTCACAGCCTATAATTCACCCCTCCACTTT